The T cell receptor (beta chain) under discussion was sequenced for a study of cytomegalovirus exposure and HLA in healthy donors. With 60 Vbeta and 13 Jbeta primers, the PCR was carried out. The repertoire was sequenced with immunoSEQ multiplex PCR; TCRdb's copy has only in-frame clones and lacks some. The data show about 240,000 clones, 75% to 85% seen once. Trimming left V 4 bases short and J 3 bases short, with 9 bases between. The CDR3 extends over 13 amino acids. Germline CDR1 reads KGHSH; CDR2 reads LQKENI. Sequencing was carried out using PBMCs. The chain has TRBV18 and TRBJ1-1; D remains ambiguous. The source is a woman aged 55 to 70 in good health and CMV-seropositive. CDR3 sequence: CASSRREDTEAFF. The CDR3 coding sequence is TGTGCCAGCTCACGGAGGGAAGACACTGAAGCTTTCTTT.